This T cell receptor (beta chain) was documented in a study of regulatory T cells in long-lasting Graves disease (dated by TCRdb to about 2021). The study in broad terms: In the newly diagnosed Graves' disease group, patients had been taking antithyroid drugs for less than 3 months. The study was registered as a clinical trial and conducted in China. TCR sequencing covered roughly 13 persistent and around 20 newly diagnosed Graves' disease patients, some 33 samples in total. Peripheral blood TCR sequencing and RNA sequencing compared persistent Graves' disease patients with newly diagnosed Graves' disease patients. General study outcomes and caveats: Sequencing and analysis were limited to the TCR beta chain. Lower TCR Shannon entropy and fewer highly expanded clones were observed in persistent Graves' disease patients than in newly diagnosed patients, which suggested clonal expansion. The authors noted that the small sample size was a limitation that may lower accuracy. Patients with persistent disease shared more public clonotypes (around 3,000) than newly diagnosed patients did (approximately 990). TRBV28, TRBJ1-2 and TRBJ2-5 were preferentially used in persistent disease, while TRBV20-1 and TRBJ2-1 were favored in newly diagnosed disease. The study examined only peripheral blood because the primary lesion, thyroid tissue, could not be accessed.

This clonotype has just one count. This clone's antigen is unknown. No per-base quality is available; no much larger clone lies one base away. One read gives only weak evidence. Including the terminal cysteine and phenylalanine, the CDR3 comprises 14 residues. Of all the DNA, just the CDR3 is kept, 42 bases in frame from base 1. V lost 4 bases and J lost 1 base; the stretch between them is 9 bases long. As encoded in the germline V gene, CDR1 is SGHAT while CDR2 is FQNNGV. The time point label corresponds to: newly diagnosed GD, antithyroid drugs for less than 3 months. For both TCR sequencing and RNA sequencing, RNA was extracted from PBMCs using TRIzol. The diagnosis of Graves' disease was made according to American Thyroid Association guidelines. The patients came from an endocrinology department in Xi'an, China. Each patient gave 7 to 9.5 milliliters of peripheral blood, collected in an EDTA anticoagulant tube. PBMCs were isolated by Ficoll Paque Plus density gradient separation without further T cell sorting. An Agilent 2100 Bioanalyzer and agarose gel were used to check RNA quality, while a NanoDrop 2000 measured RNA concentration.

The library was prepared using multiplex PCR. The sample was run on an Illumina HiSeq 4000. TCR beta libraries were built with iRepertoire HTBI primers and Arm-PCR amplification of CDR3 regions. Before sequencing, the PCR products underwent gel purification. The study's own analysis went as follows. Gene usage analysis of CDR3 amino acid clonotypes used the roughly 60 TRBV and about 15 TRBJ segments found across samples. COPE and FqMerger were used to merge the filtered high-quality paired reads into contigs. Contigs were aligned with BLAST to IMGT TRBV, TRBD and TRBJ reference genes, and CDR3 was defined per IMGT. Any clonotype with a frequency above 0.1% was classified as a highly expanded clone. Repertoire diversity was measured by Shannon entropy, and V-J evenness by the Gini coefficient. A clonotype found in more than one individual was treated as public. TCRdb cleaned the public reads at Q25 with fastp, built clones with MiXCR and kept in-frame beta chains. Identical CDR3 protein sequences are pooled into one entry, listed with their most common genes and DNA. The V and J calls here are based on TCRdb, not the publication. The sample table holds about 200,000 distinct CDR3 sequences, of which about 19% were seen once. The ten largest clonotypes hold approximately 10% of the sample.

The data also belong to a second study, concerning T cells in Graves' hyperthyroidism and ophthalmopathy. The second study's paper adds: Stable Graves' hyperthyroidism was defined as the absence of progression to ophthalmopathy over 18 months of follow-up. Hyperthyroidism patients were aged 18 to 65 years and newly diagnosed, with disease duration of less than 2 months. Exclusion was applied to patients with uncontrolled infections, other autoimmune diseases, pregnancy or lactation. Diagnoses were established on the basis of clinical symptoms, serum thyroxine and TRAb, thyroid ultrasound, and orbital computed tomography. For the first round of RT-PCR on the TCR CDR3, the HTBI primer set was used together with the Qiagen OneStep RT-PCR kit. Most expanded thyroid clonotypes (frequency above 0.001) were also detected in blood, suggesting blood repertoires may reflect thyroid immune responses. Ophthalmopathy was separated from stable hyperthyroidism by a 13 V-J signature model, with approximately 90% sensitivity and 81% to 82% specificity obtained in cross-validation and 80%/75% obtained in testing. In validation, the model predicted progression to ophthalmopathy a median of roughly six months before onset, with around 70% sensitivity and 72.22% specificity. To identify distinguishing TCR V-J signatures, a discovery cohort of around 100 patients was used, comprising 40 to 45 with Graves' ophthalmopathy and 57 with stable Graves' hyperthyroidism. An independent validation cohort of under 20 hyperthyroidism patients and some 15 patients who later progressed to ophthalmopathy tested prospective prediction of ophthalmopathy. The 75 to 100 discovery patients were randomly divided into training and test sets at a 7:3 ratio. The study also compared thyroid tissue and blood T-cell repertoires from more than five Graves' hyperthyroidism patients. After sampling, hyperthyroidism patients received methimazole starting at 30 mg daily, and ophthalmopathy patients received high-dose intravenous methylprednisolone. Libraries were constructed in a second round of multiplex PCR, after which size selection and purification were carried out. Libraries were sequenced paired-end with 100 bp reads on an Illumina HiSeq2000. SOAPnuke was used to process the raw data, throwing out any read that contained adapters or uncalled bases, had a mean Phred below 15, or lacked an exact constant-primer or identifier match. High-quality paired reads were merged using COPE v1.2.5, and each unique nucleotide sequence was defined as a clonotype. MiTCR v1.1 was used to align the clonotypes against IMGT TRBV, TRBD and TRBJ reference segments. Analysis was restricted to V-J combinations with a frequency above 0.0001, which covered roughly 99% of repertoires. The TCS score was defined as the ratio of F50 (clonal expansion) to E x V (chaos), calculated using BLOSUM62-based TCRdist between CDR3 peptides within each V-J. Welch's t-statistics and random forest reduced 500 to 550 V-J features to 13, which were used in a naive Bayes classifier (R e1071). No statistical method was used to set the sample size in advance, and investigators knew the group allocation. According to the paper, TCR Vbeta CDR3 sequencing was carried out on about 140 peripheral blood samples, which came from 40 to 45 ophthalmopathy, 75 to 80 hyperthyroidism and roughly 17 progressor patients.

The clonotype was recovered from a woman in her twenties or thirties with Graves disease. Donor details come from another sample of the same person, matched by shared clones. The chain links TRBV11-2 with TRBJ2-3; TRBD2 is perhaps the D gene, given 5 matching bases. Material: peripheral blood mononuclear cells (PBMCs), obtained at new diagnosis, from a patient treated with antithyroid drugs. CDR3 loop: CASSWGAGTDTQYF. The DNA reads TGTGCCAGCAGCTGGGGAGCTGGCACAGATACGCAGTATTTT. The CDR3, completed at both ends by the reference TRBV11-2 and TRBJ2-3 genes, gives the full variable domain EAGVAQSPRYKIIEKRQSVAFWCNPISGHATLYWYQQILGQGPKLLIQFQNNGVVDDSQLPKDRFSAERLKGVDSTLKIQPAKLEDSAVYLCASSWGAGTDTQYFGPGTRLTVL.